Following are 14 T cell receptor beta chains from one sample sequenced in a study of blood T cells in healthy people across ages. A second PCR of 7 to 11 cycles used a sample-barcoded 5' primer and a J-beta primer mix. TCRdb fed the 5' RACE reads into MiXCR, producing one record per CDR3 protein. This repertoire shows some 1.6 million distinct CDR3 sequences, 30% to 40% found once; its top ten account for around 11%. The sample taken for sequencing was blood. The receptors shown here come from a woman aged 30 to 39 in good health.

This chain joins TRBV7-8 and TRBJ2-5; 9 nucleotides line up with TRBD2. Germline CDR1 reads SGHVS; CDR2 reads FQNEAQ. CDR3 size: 16 residues. V was pared by 2 bases and J by 2 bases, with 6 bases of the junction left unmatched. The CDR3 region is CASSLIALAGQETQYF. The CDR3 DNA is TGTGCCAGCAGCTTAATCGCACTAGCGGGTCAAGAGACCCAGTACTTC.

This clonotype has only one observation. The V and J genes are TRBV27 and TRBJ2-1; D call uncertain. This CDR3 spans 15 amino acids. Per germline, CDR1 MNHEY and CDR2 SMNVEV (reference sequence). The V and J ends lost 5 bases and 5 bases respectively, with 16 bases between them. CDR3 sequence: CASSPQSTWDNEQFF. CDR3 DNA: TGTGCCAGCAGTCCACAGTCAACCTGGGACAATGAGCAGTTCTTC.

The chain couples TRBV9 to TRBJ2-1; D is unresolved. The CDR3 extends over 15 amino acids. V was pared by 0 bases and J by 6 bases, with 13 bases between. The germline V gene has CDR1 SGDLS and CDR2 YYNGEE. This CDR3 is CASSVGSSVGNEQFF. The CDR3 DNA follows: TGTGCCAGCAGCGTAGGGTCCTCGGTGGGCAATGAGCAGTTCTTC.

In this sample, this clonotype turned up a few times. This chain uses TRBV2 with TRBJ2-1; 10 nucleotides align to TRBD2. Per the germline V gene, CDR1 is SNHLY and CDR2 is FYNNEI. This CDR3 has 14 residues. The trim removed 10 bases at V and 8 bases at J, leaving 11 bases unmatched. In DNA, the CDR3 is TGTGCCACTCCTCGGACTAGCGGTATACATGAGCAGTTCTTC. It specifies CATPRTSGIHEQFF.

The chain joins TRBV4-1 to TRBJ2-3; 9 bases align to TRBD1. V lost 4 bases to trimming and J lost 10 bases; unmatched junction nucleotides: 9. This CDR3 spans 14 amino acids. Looked up from germline, CDR1 is MGHRA and CDR2 is YSYEKL. The DNA for the CDR3 is TGCGCCAGCAGCCGAGTCCCGGGACAGGGTTCGCAGTATTTT. Translating gives CASSRVPGQGSQYF.

This clonotype was seen a few times. V is TRBV5-1 and J is TRBJ2-7; D not resolved. The CDR3 has 16 residues. CDR1 is SGHRS and CDR2 is YFSETQ in the germline V gene. V dropped 6 bases and J dropped 3 bases, with 22 bases sitting between them. The CDR3 sequence: CASTPQASLEFYEQYF. CDR3 nucleotide sequence: TGCGCCAGCACCCCTCAGGCGTCCCTCGAATTCTACGAGCAGTACTTC.

The genes are TRBV2 and TRBJ2-1; D is possibly TRBD2 (6 bases). Trimming pared 8 bases from V and 8 bases from J, leaving 13 bases between. CDR1 is SNHLY and CDR2 is FYNNEI in the germline V gene. CDR3 length equals 12 residues. CDR3 in DNA: TGTGCCAGCTTGCGGGATAGGTATGAGCAGTTCTTC. Protein product: CASLRDRYEQFF.

The gene calls are TRBV6-1 and TRBJ2-2; D uncertain. Germline V gene sequence: CDR1 MNHNS, CDR2 SASEGT. V was pared by 6 bases and J by 3 bases, with 5 bases between. The CDR3 length is 12 residues. DNA for the CDR3: TGTGCCAGCAGGTCATACACCGGGGAGCTGTTTTTT. It specifies CASRSYTGELFF.

In regard to this clonotype: The germline gene is not matched at one end of the junction; a read error may be the cause. This chain joins TRBV29-1 and TRBJ2-1, with D possibly being TRBD1 (7 bases). The CDR3 is 14 residues long. Looked up from germline, CDR1 is SQVTM and CDR2 is ANQGSEA. CDR3 sequence: CSVETGTSYNERYF. The DNA of the CDR3 is TGCAGCGTAGAGACAGGGACTTCCTACAATGAGCGGTACTTC.

This chain uses TRBV7-2 with TRBJ1-2, with D possibly being TRBD1 (5 bases). The CDR3 has 14 amino acids. V gave up 2 bases and J gave up 2 bases, with 9 bases separating them. Looked up from germline, CDR1 is SGHTA and CDR2 is FQGNSA. The CDR3 bases are TGTGCCAGCAGCTTACCGGGACTCAACTATGGCTACACCTTC. Translation: CASSLPGLNYGYTF. The whole variable domain, remainder taken from reference TRBV7-2 and TRBJ1-2, is GAGVSQSPSNKVTEKGKDVELRCDPISGHTALYWYRQSLGQGLEFLIYFQGNSAPDKSGLPSDRFSAERTGGSVSTLTIQRTQQEDSAVYLCASSLPGLNYGYTFGSGTRLTVV.

J is TRBJ2-5 and V is TRBV11-2; perhaps TRBD2 as D (5 bases). V shed 5 bases and J shed 5 bases, with 18 bases lying between them. The germline gives CDR1 SGHAT, CDR2 FQNNGV. CDR3 length equals 15 residues. This CDR3 is CASSPSVARGETQYF. In DNA form, the CDR3 reads TGTGCCAGCAGCCCCTCGGTAGCGAGAGGGGAGACCCAGTACTTC.

This clonotype was detected a few times. The junction departs from the called germline gene at one end, perhaps through a read error. The chain employs TRBV20-1 and TRBJ2-7; TRBD1 matches at 7 bases. Per germline, CDR1 DFQATT and CDR2 SNEGSKA (reference sequence). The CDR3 is made up of 13 amino acids. CDR3 coding DNA: TGCAATGCTACAGACAGGGCCTACTACGAGCAGTACTTC. It translates to CNATDRAYYEQYF.

This clonotype was detected only a few times. The CDR3 DNA sequence: TGTGCCTGGAGTGTACGGGACGCGAACTACACCTTC. Translated: CAWSVRDANYTF. This chain links TRBV30 with TRBJ1-2; tentatively, D is TRBD1 (5 bases). Per germline, CDR1 GTSNPN and CDR2 SVGIG (reference sequence). The CDR3 spans 12 residues. V lost 0 bases, J lost 10 bases, and 12 bases lay in between. Filled out from reference TRBV30 and TRBJ1-2, the complete variable domain reads SQTIHQWPATLVQPVGSPLSLECTVEGTSNPNLYWYRQAAGRGLQLLFYSVGIGQISSEVPQNLSASRPQDRQFILSSKKLLLSDSGFYLCAWSVRDANYTFGSGTRLTVV.

The CDR3 is CASRRTRDYEQYF. The CDR3 DNA is TGTGCCAGCAGAAGGACAAGAGACTACGAGCAGTACTTC. The chain has TRBV7-2 and TRBJ2-7; TRBD1 is a possible D gene (5 bases). CDR1 and CDR2 from the germline V gene are SGHTA and FQGNSA. The CDR3 spans 13 residues. V was cut by 6 bases and J by 3 bases, with 12 bases left in between.